The next 15 T cell receptor beta chains were all read from a single sample in a study of cytomegalovirus exposure and HLA in healthy donors. Researchers ran the PCR with 60 Vbeta and 13 Jbeta primers. TCRdb's table, derived via immunoSEQ multiplex PCR, lists solely in-frame clones and lacks some. The table lists approximately 93,000 clones, 55% to 70% of them singletons, with approximately 5.8% in the top ten. What was sequenced was PBMCs. Source of these receptors: a boy aged 10-17 years in good health and CMV-seropositive.

This clone was seen just once. This chain joins TRBV7-6 and TRBJ2-2, with 11 bases matching TRBD1. Trimming at V came to 5 bases and at J to 7 bases, leaving 9 bases not matched to a gene. The CDR3 runs to 16 residues. Germline CDR1 SGHVS, CDR2 FNYEAQ. CDR3 in amino acids: CASSDRTGGLGGELFF. Here the CDR3 DNA reads TGTGCCAGCAGCGATCGGACAGGGGGCTTAGGCGGGGAGCTGTTTTTT. Supplemented by reference TRBV7-6 and TRBJ2-2, the full variable domain reads GAGVSQSPRYKVTKRGQDVALRCDPISGHVSLYWYRQALGQGPEFLTYFNYEAQQDKSGLPNDRFSAERPEGSISTLTIQRTEQRDSAMYRCASSDRTGGLGGELFFGEGSRLTVL.

The chain couples TRBV7-9 to TRBJ1-1; D gene uncertain. Germline lookup yields CDR1 SEHNR and CDR2 FQNEAQ (reference sequence). The CDR3 totals 11 residues. Trimming took 3 bases from V and 8 from J, leaving 7 bases between them. CDR3 sequence: CASSLLREAFF. The DNA of the CDR3 is TGTGCCAGCAGCTTGTTGAGGGAAGCTTTCTTT.

The V call is TRBV6-1, the J call TRBJ1-2; 7 bases align to TRBD1. The CDR3 consists of 13 residues. The V gene's germline CDR1 is MNHNS and CDR2 SASEGT. V lost 2 bases to trimming and J lost 8 bases; unmatched junction nucleotides: 5. The CDR3 DNA is TGTGCCAGCAGTGAACGGGGCAGGGGGGGCTACACCTTC. This translates into CASSERGRGGYTF.

J is TRBJ1-1 and V is TRBV5-4; 7 bases map to TRBD1. Germline V gives CDR1 SGHNT, CDR2 YYREEE (reference sequence). Trimming removed 5 bases from V and 2 bases from J; junction bases left unmatched: 6. The CDR3 contains 14 residues. The DNA for the CDR3 is TGTGCCAGCAGAATGACAGGGCCCAACACTGAAGCTTTCTTT. Protein product: CASRMTGPNTEAFF.

The chain employs TRBV29-1 and TRBJ1-1, with D uncertain. Germline assignment: CDR1 SQVTM and CDR2 ANQGSEA. CDR3 size: 12 residues. Trimming cost V 2 bases and J 1 base, with 5 bases left between them. CDR3 residues: CSVERGNTEAFF. Written as DNA, the CDR3 is TGCAGCGTTGAACGCGGGAACACTGAAGCTTTCTTT.

V and J are TRBV18 and TRBJ2-7; 8 nucleotides align to TRBD2. This CDR3 contains 14 residues. The germline gives CDR1 KGHSH, CDR2 LQKENI. Trimming cost V 3 bases and J 2 bases; bases outside gene matches: 3. The CDR3 here is CASSPGTRTYEQYF. The CDR3, as DNA: TGTGCCAGCTCACCCGGGACTAGAACCTACGAGCAGTACTTC.

This clone was seen a single time. CDR3 in DNA: TGTGCCAGCAGTTTCTCCCATGGCGGGGGTGGAGATACGCAGTATTTT. Residues: CASSFSHGGGGDTQYF. The gene calls are TRBV27 and TRBJ2-3; 7 nucleotides agree with TRBD2. The germline V gene encodes CDR1 MNHEY and CDR2 SMNVEV (reference sequence). This CDR3 region has 16 residues. V shed 3 bases and J 5 bases; nucleotides not matched to a gene: 11.

The chain carries TRBV30 and TRBJ2-5; 9 bases match TRBD2. The CDR3 totals 16 residues. The germline CDR1 and CDR2 sequences are GTSNPN and SVGIG (reference sequence). Trimming at V came to 5 bases and at J to 2 bases, leaving 12 bases not matched to a gene. This CDR3 reads CAWAVAATSGQETQYF. The CDR3 DNA reads TGTGCCTGGGCCGTAGCGGCGACTAGCGGACAAGAGACCCAGTACTTC. Variable domain in full (rest from reference TRBV30 and TRBJ2-5): SQTIHQWPATLVQPVGSPLSLECTVEGTSNPNLYWYRQAAGRGLQLLFYSVGIGQISSEVPQNLSASRPQDRQFILSSKKLLLSDSGFYLCAWAVAATSGQETQYFGPGTRLLVL.

The chain carries TRBV2 and TRBJ2-7; 11 positions match TRBD2. CDR3 length equals 15 residues. Trimming at V came to 7 bases and at J to 5 bases, leaving 10 bases not matched to a gene. The germline V gene has CDR1 SNHLY and CDR2 FYNNEI. The CDR3 region has the DNA TGTGCCAGCAAAATAGCGGGAGGGAGCCCCCACGAGCAGTACTTC. It translates to CASKIAGGSPHEQYF.

The chain recombines TRBV6-5 with TRBJ2-1; a weak D match, TRBD1 (5 bases). Germline CDR1 reads MNHEY; CDR2 reads SVGAGI. With 0 bases removed from V and 3 bases from J, the gap between germline ends came to 9 bases. The CDR3 has 15 amino acids. CDR3 amino acids: CASSYSGQGYNEQFF. In DNA, the CDR3 is TGTGCCAGCAGTTACTCGGGCCAGGGCTACAATGAGCAGTTCTTC.

This clone occurred a few times. The V call is TRBV5-1, the J call TRBJ1-5; the D gene is possibly TRBD1 (6 bases). Trimming removed 4 bases from V and 3 bases from J, with 17 bases in between. There are 16 residues in the CDR3. The germline CDR1 and CDR2 sequences are SGHRS and YFSETQ. The CDR3 DNA reads as TGCGCCAGCAGCGTAAGCGGGGGGCGGGTCAATCAGCCCCAGCATTTT. The encoded protein is CASSVSGGRVNQPQHF.

The V and J genes are TRBV15 and TRBJ2-7; D remains ambiguous. Germline V gives CDR1 LNHNV, CDR2 YYDKDF (reference sequence). The CDR3 is 11 residues long. V lost 3 bases to trimming and J lost 5 bases, with 5 bases between them. CDR3: CATSSLHEQYF. As DNA, the CDR3 is TGTGCCACCAGCAGCCTCCACGAGCAGTACTTC.

The chain joins TRBV7-3 to TRBJ1-2; 10 bases are a match to TRBD1. J lost 7 bases, V lost 5 bases, and 7 bases had no gene match. The V gene's germline CDR1 is SGHTA and CDR2 FQGTGA. This CDR3 has 14 residues. The CDR3 region is CASSPAGQGFGYTF. DNA of the CDR3: TGTGCCAGCAGCCCCGCGGGACAGGGGTTTGGCTACACCTTC. Filled out from reference TRBV7-3 and TRBJ1-2, the complete variable domain reads GAGVSQTPSNKVTEKGKYVELRCDPISGHTALYWYRQSLGQGPEFLIYFQGTGAADDSGLPNDRFFAVRPEGSVSTLKIQRTERGDSAVYLCASSPAGQGFGYTFGSGTRLTVV.

This chain connects TRBV11-2 to TRBJ2-2; tentative D call: TRBD1 (6 bases). The V and J ends lost 1 base and 4 bases respectively, with 13 bases between them. In germline, CDR1 is SGHAT, CDR2 FQNNGV. This CDR3 is 16 amino acids long. CDR3 coding DNA: TGTGCCAGCAGCTTAGGCAGGGGAGTCGGCACCGGGGAGCTGTTTTTT. Residues: CASSLGRGVGTGELFF.

This clone was seen only a few times. The chain combines TRBV30 with TRBJ1-6; D might be TRBD1 (5 bases). This CDR3 contains 13 residues. CDR1 GTSNPN and CDR2 SVGIG come from the germline V gene (reference sequence). Deletions cut 5 bases from V and 7 bases from J, with 12 bases between. CDR3 residues: CAWEDKRNSPLHF. CDR3 DNA: TGTGCCTGGGAGGACAAGAGGAATTCACCCCTCCACTTT.